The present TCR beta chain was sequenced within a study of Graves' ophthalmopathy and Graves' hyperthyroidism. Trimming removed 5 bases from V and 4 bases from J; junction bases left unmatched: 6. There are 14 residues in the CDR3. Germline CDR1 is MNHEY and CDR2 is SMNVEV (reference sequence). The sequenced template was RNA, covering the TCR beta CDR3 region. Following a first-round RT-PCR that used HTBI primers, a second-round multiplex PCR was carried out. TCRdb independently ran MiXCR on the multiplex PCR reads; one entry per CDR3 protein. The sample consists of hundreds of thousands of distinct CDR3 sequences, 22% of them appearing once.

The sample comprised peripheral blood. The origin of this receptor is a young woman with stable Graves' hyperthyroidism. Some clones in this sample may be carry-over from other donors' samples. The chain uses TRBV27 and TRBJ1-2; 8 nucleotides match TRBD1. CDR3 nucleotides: TGTGCCAGCAGTATTGGACAGGGTTCCTATGGCTACACCTTC. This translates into CASSIGQGSYGYTF.